The 13 T cell receptor beta chains in this list originate from one sample, sequenced in a study of T cells in Graves' hyperthyroidism and ophthalmopathy. The TCR beta CDR3 regions underwent amplification using RNA transcripts as the source. A first-round RT-PCR of the TCR CDR3 used the HTBI primer set. TCRdb reanalysed the multiplex PCR reads using MiXCR and keeps one entry per CDR3 protein. Among around 570,000 distinct CDR3 sequences listed, 15% to 20% were seen once. Sequenced input: blood. These receptors all stem from a man aged 35 to 55 with Graves' ophthalmopathy.

DNA of the CDR3: TGTGCCAGCAGTCAGGGGGGACTCCCGAGCGGCCCAGATACGCAGTATTTT. Its protein is CASSQGGLPSGPDTQYF. V usage is TRBV12-3 or TRBV12-4 and J usage is TRBJ2-3; possibly TRBD1 for D (7 bases). The CDR3 is 17 amino acids. V gave up 5 bases and J gave up 4 bases, with 22 bases separating them.

The chain uses TRBV19 and TRBJ2-6, with a possible D match to TRBD1 (5 bases). Germline V CDR1 and CDR2: LNHDA, SQIVND (reference sequence). V was cut by 2 bases and J by 4 bases, with 9 bases left in between. CDR3 length equals 15 residues. CDR3 nucleotide sequence: TGTGCCAGTAGTATACAGGGTGCAGGGGCCAACGTCCTGACTTTC. Translating gives CASSIQGAGANVLTF.

Many counts were recorded for this clonotype. The V gene is TRBV12-3 or TRBV12-4, the J gene TRBJ2-7, with no clear D. This CDR3 region has 15 residues. V lost 1 base and J lost 3, with 13 bases in between. The CDR3 DNA is TGTGCCAGCAGTTTAGAGTGGCAGAATAACTACGAGCAGTACTTC. Translating gives CASSLEWQNNYEQYF.

This clonotype occurred a few times. V and J are TRBV11-2 and TRBJ2-7, with 8 bases that match TRBD2. There are 16 residues in the CDR3. Per germline, CDR1 SGHAT and CDR2 FQNNGV. V shed 6 bases, J shed 2 bases, and the junction held 12 bases outside the gene matches. The DNA of the CDR3 is TGTGCCAGCAGTTATCCCGTAGCGGGGCCGACCTACGAGCAGTACTTC. Encoded protein: CASSYPVAGPTYEQYF.

For this clonotype: Germline and junction disagree at one end, which may indicate a read error. The V gene is TRBV7-9, the J gene TRBJ2-1, with D unclear. The CDR3 runs to 14 residues. CDR1 and CDR2 (germline): SEHNR, FQNEAQ (reference sequence). CDR3 sequence: CASSPSVSNNEQFF. The CDR3 nucleotides read TGTGCCAGCAGCCCCTCTGTCTCCAACAATGAGCAGTTCTTC.

This clonotype was counted between two and nine times. The CDR3 region has the DNA TGCAGTGCTTTTACAGATACGCAGTATTTT. Translation gives CSAFTDTQYF. This rearrangement joins TRBV20-1 to TRBJ2-3, with D unresolved. Trimming took 5 bases from V and 3 from J, leaving 3 bases between them. This CDR3 has 10 residues. Per the germline V gene, CDR1 is DFQATT and CDR2 is SNEGSKA (reference sequence).

The CDR3 DNA follows: TGCAGTGCTAGAGCTCTGGGGGGGGACTCTGGGGCCAACGTCCTGACTTTC. Protein product: CSARALGGDSGANVLTF. The chain has TRBV20-1 and TRBJ2-6; 7 bases are a match to TRBD2. Germline V gene data show CDR1 as DFQATT and CDR2 as SNEGSKA (reference sequence). The CDR3 has 17 residues. V lost 1 base, J lost 0 bases, and 6 bases stayed unmatched.

The table lists this clonotype with a few counts. J is TRBJ1-2 and V is TRBV12-3 or TRBV12-4; D ambiguous. The CDR3 totals 13 residues. Trimming left V 4 bases short and J 8 bases short, with 14 bases between. The CDR3 nucleotides are TGTGCCAGCAGTTCTTGGTCGACGGGCGGCTACACCTTC. This encodes CASSSWSTGGYTF.

This rearrangement joins TRBV19 to TRBJ2-1, with TRBD1 matching over 7 bases. CDR1 is LNHDA, CDR2 SQIVND, per germline (reference sequence). Germline trimming cut 5 bases from V and 4 bases from J; bases unmatched to any gene: 8. This CDR3 has 15 amino acids. The CDR3, as DNA: TGTGCCAGTAGTGTCAACAGGGGTAGGTACAATGAGCAGTTCTTC. Translation: CASSVNRGRYNEQFF.

This clonotype turned up a few times. V is TRBV5-1 and J is TRBJ1-4; D may be TRBD1 (5 bases). The germline V and J ends were trimmed by 4 bases and 5 bases, with 18 bases remaining between them. The CDR3 covers 16 residues. CDR1 and CDR2 from the germline V gene are SGHRS and YFSETQ. The CDR3 DNA reads as TGCGCCAGCAGCGCGTTGTCCCGGGACGTGAATGAAAAACTGTTTTTT. It translates to CASSALSRDVNEKLFF.

This rearrangement joins TRBV12-5 to TRBJ2-7, with D possibly being TRBD2 (6 bases). V lost 5 bases to trimming and J lost 9 bases, with 11 bases between them. The CDR3 length is 11 residues. Per germline, CDR1 LGHNT and CDR2 FRNRAP. The CDR3 DNA reads as TGTGCTAGTGGTGCTAGCGTGGGGCAGTACTTC. Translated, it gives CASGASVGQYF. Full variable domain (outside the CDR3, taken from reference TRBV12-5 and TRBJ2-7): DARVTQTPRHKVTEMGQEVTMRCQPILGHNTVFWYRQTMMQGLELLAYFRNRAPLDDSGMPKDRFSAEMPDATLATLKIQPSEPRDSAVYFCASGASVGQYFGPGTRLTVT.

This clonotype was counted between two and nine times. The rearrangement links TRBV30 to TRBJ2-7, with D possibly matching TRBD2 (5 bases). V was clipped by 4 bases and J by 2 bases, with 9 bases between them. The germline gives CDR1 GTSNPN, CDR2 SVGIG (reference sequence). CDR3 length equals 12 residues. The CDR3 is CAWTPGTYEQYF. The CDR3 bases are TGTGCCTGGACCCCGGGAACCTACGAGCAGTACTTC. The full variable domain, its missing parts supplied by reference TRBV30 and TRBJ2-7, is SQTIHQWPATLVQPVGSPLSLECTVEGTSNPNLYWYRQAAGRGLQLLFYSVGIGQISSEVPQNLSASRPQDRQFILSSKKLLLSDSGFYLCAWTPGTYEQYFGPGTRLTVT.

The sample holds many counts of this clonotype. The chain combines TRBV27 with TRBJ2-1; 14 nucleotides align to TRBD2. The CDR3 is 16 amino acids. CDR1 is MNHEY and CDR2 is SMNVEV in the germline V gene (reference sequence). J gave up 7 bases and V 5 bases, and 7 bases lay outside the gene matches. The CDR3 sequence is CASSPQTSGGANEQFF. CDR3 sequence (DNA): TGTGCCAGCAGTCCCCAGACTAGCGGGGGGGCGAATGAGCAGTTCTTC.